These T cell receptor beta chains were read from a single sample in a study of blood T cells in healthy people across ages. TCRdb independently ran MiXCR on the 5' RACE reads; one entry per CDR3 protein. The sample lists 1.2 million to 1.5 million distinct CDR3 sequences, 40% to 50% seen once, with approximately 7.9% in the top ten. The sequenced sample was blood. Source of these receptors: a woman under 30 in good health. The CDR3 runs from the conserved cysteine through the conserved F or W. The D gene is left open where the match is weak. Size is omitted from some rows. Given values are once, few, many or a class for expanded clones.

-	TRBV3-1	TRBD2	TRBJ2-7	CASSQGLGGTYNEQYF	TGTGCCAGCAGCCAAGGATTGGGGGGGACCTACAATGAGCAGTACTTC
-	TRBV20-1	-	TRBJ2-7	CSAFTDSYEQYF	TGCAGCGCCTTTACGGACAGCTACGAGCAGTACTTC
few	TRBV6-5	TRBD1	TRBJ1-3	CASSYRTGGSGNTIYF	TGTGCCAGCAGTTACCGGACAGGGGGCTCTGGAAACACCATATATTTT
few	TRBV12-5	TRBD1	TRBJ1-2	CASGRDRDRGPPGYGYTF	TGTGCTAGTGGCCGAGACCGGGACAGGGGGCCACCCGGATATGGCTACACCTTC
-	TRBV20-1	TRBD2	TRBJ2-1	CSAMVSGRDQRSYNEQFF	TGCAGTGCTATGGTTAGCGGGAGGGATCAAAGGTCCTACAATGAGCAGTTCTTC
-	TRBV20-1	-	TRBJ2-5	CSAEPQETQYF	TGCAGTGCCGAGCCCCAAGAGACCCAGTACTTC
once	TRBV10-3	-	TRBJ1-5	CASSTGREQPQHF	TGTGCCAGTTCAACAGGGAGGGAACAGCCCCAGCATTTT
once	TRBV20-1	TRBD2	TRBJ2-5	CSAPRLAGGLIETQYF	TGCAGTGCTCCTAGACTAGCGGGAGGTCTTATAGAGACCCAGTACTTC
-	TRBV3-1	-	TRBJ1-2	CASSPRSGDYTF	TGTGCCAGCAGCCCCCGATCCGGGGACTACACCTTC
-	TRBV25-1	-	TRBJ1-2	CASSEYGGLGYTF	TGTGCCAGCAGTGAATACGGGGGCCTGGGCTACACCTTC
few	TRBV24-1	TRBD2	TRBJ2-7	CATSDLFSGGISGTGNEQYF	TGTGCCACCAGTGACCTGTTTTCCGGCGGGATTAGCGGGACCGGCAATGAGCAGTACTTC
-	TRBV20-1	TRBD2	TRBJ2-1	CSARSTGSGRVRGYNEQFF	TGCAGTGCTAGATCCACGGGTAGCGGGAGGGTTCGGGGATACAATGAGCAGTTCTTC
-	TRBV3-1	TRBD1	TRBJ1-2	CASSQGTGGRGYTF	TGTGCCAGCAGCCAGGGGACAGGGGGCCGTGGCTACACCTTC
-	TRBV6-1	TRBD1	TRBJ1-2	CASIQGTGLGYGYTF	TGTGCCAGCATCCAGGGGACAGGGCTAGGCTATGGCTACACCTTC
-	TRBV6-8	-	TRBJ1-2	CAGFYYGYTF	TGTGCCGGATTTTACTATGGCTACACCTTC
-	TRBV6-2/TRBV6-3	-	TRBJ2-7	CASSSLIAYEQYF	TGTGCCAGCAGTTCCTTAATCGCCTACGAGCAGTACTTC